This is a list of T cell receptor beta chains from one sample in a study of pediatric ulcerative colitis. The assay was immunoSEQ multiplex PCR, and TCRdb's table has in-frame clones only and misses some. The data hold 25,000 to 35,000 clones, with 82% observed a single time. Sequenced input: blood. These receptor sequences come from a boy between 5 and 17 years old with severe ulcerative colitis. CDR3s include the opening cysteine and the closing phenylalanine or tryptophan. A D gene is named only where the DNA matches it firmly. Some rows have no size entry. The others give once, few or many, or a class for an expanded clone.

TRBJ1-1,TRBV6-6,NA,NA,CASSQNGQLLNTEAFF,TGTGCCAGCAGTCAGAATGGACAGCTTTTGAACACTGAAGCTTTCTTT
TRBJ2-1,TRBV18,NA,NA,CASSSTSRSYNEQFF,TGTGCCAGCTCATCTACTAGCAGGTCCTACAATGAGCAGTTCTTC
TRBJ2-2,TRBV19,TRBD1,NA,CASSNRDRATGELFF,TGTGCCAGTAGTAACCGGGACAGGGCTACCGGGGAGCTGTTTTTT
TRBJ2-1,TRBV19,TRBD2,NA,CASSSGGSGNGEQFF,TGTGCCAGTAGTTCGGGGGGATCGGGGAACGGTGAGCAGTTCTTC
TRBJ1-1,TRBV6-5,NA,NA,CASSEFRDTEAFF,TGTGCCAGCAGTGAATTCAGGGACACTGAAGCTTTCTTT
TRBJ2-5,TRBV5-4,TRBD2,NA,CASSRRLAGIKETQYF,TGTGCCAGCAGTCGCCGACTAGCGGGAATTAAAGAGACCCAGTACTTC
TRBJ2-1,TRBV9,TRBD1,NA,CASSPRTGEDHNEQFF,TGTGCCAGCAGCCCCCGGACAGGGGAGGACCACAATGAGCAGTTCTTC
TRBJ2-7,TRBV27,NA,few,CASSFGQDIHEQYF,TGTGCCAGCAGTTTCGGGCAGGACATCCACGAGCAGTACTTC
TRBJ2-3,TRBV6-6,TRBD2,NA,CASSFSGGPVDTQYF,TGTGCCAGCAGTTTTAGCGGGGGGCCGGTGGATACGCAGTATTTT
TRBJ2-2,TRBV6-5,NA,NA,CATQGRANTGELFF,TGTGCCACCCAGGGACGGGCGAACACCGGGGAGCTGTTTTTT
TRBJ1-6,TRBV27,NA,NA,CASSDTSGGVYNSPLHF,TGTGCCAGCAGTGACACCTCCGGTGGGGTATATAATTCACCCCTCCACTTT
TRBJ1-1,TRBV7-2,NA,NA,CASTRTAMNTEAFF,TGTGCCAGCACTCGAACAGCGATGAACACTGAAGCTTTCTTT
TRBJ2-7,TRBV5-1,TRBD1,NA,CASSWTLTGLSYEQYF,TGCGCCAGCAGCTGGACCCTGACAGGGTTGTCCTACGAGCAGTACTTC
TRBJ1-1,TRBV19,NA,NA,CATSRGVNTEAFF,TGTGCCACCTCTCGGGGAGTGAACACTGAAGCTTTCTTT
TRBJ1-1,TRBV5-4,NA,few,CASSLDPMNTEAFF,TGTGCCAGCAGCTTGGACCCAATGAACACTGAAGCTTTCTTT
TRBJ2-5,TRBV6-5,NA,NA,CASRQGYMTQYF,TGTGCCAGCAGGCAGGGATACATGACCCAGTACTTC
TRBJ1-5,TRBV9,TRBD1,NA,CASSPQGQVGKPQHF,TGTGCCAGCAGCCCCCAAGGACAGGTGGGAAAGCCCCAGCATTTT
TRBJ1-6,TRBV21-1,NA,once,CASSESSSGTGIFNSPLHF,TGTGCCAGCAGCGAATCATCCTCGGGGACAGGGATCTTTAATTCACCCCTCCACTTT
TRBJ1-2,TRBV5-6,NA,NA,CASSVQELGYTF,TGTGCCAGCAGCGTGCAGGAGTTGGGCTACACCTTC
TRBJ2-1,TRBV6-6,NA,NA,CASSPRAALLGEQFF,TGTGCCAGCAGTCCGCGGGCGGCCCTCCTCGGAGAGCAGTTCTTC
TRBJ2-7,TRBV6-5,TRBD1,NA,CASSRMDRAAYEQYF,TGTGCCAGCAGCCGGATGGACAGGGCAGCCTACGAGCAGTACTTC
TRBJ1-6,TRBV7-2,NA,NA,CASSRPPSGSPLHF,TGTGCCAGCAGCCGACCACCCTCGGGTTCACCCCTCCACTTT
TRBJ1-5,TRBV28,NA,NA,CASRGRTDSNQPQHF,TGTGCCAGCAGAGGGAGGACGGATAGCAATCAGCCCCAGCATTTT
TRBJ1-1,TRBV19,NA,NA,CASSPGANTEAFF,TGTGCCAGTAGTCCAGGGGCGAACACTGAAGCTTTCTTT
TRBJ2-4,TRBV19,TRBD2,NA,CASSITGGDIQYF,TGTGCCAGTAGTATAACGGGAGGAGACATTCAGTACTTC
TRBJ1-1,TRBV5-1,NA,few,CASSLQGHPNTEAFF,TGCGCCAGCAGCTTGCAGGGACACCCAAACACTGAAGCTTTCTTT
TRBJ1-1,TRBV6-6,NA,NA,CASSYWSGRGEAFF,TGTGCCAGCAGTTACTGGAGCGGCAGGGGTGAAGCTTTCTTT
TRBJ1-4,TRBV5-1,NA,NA,CASSLGSGTRNEKLFF,TGCGCCAGCAGCTTGGGGTCGGGGACTCGGAATGAAAAACTGTTTTTT
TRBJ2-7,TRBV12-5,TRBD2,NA,CASAYRGVLAGYEQYF,TGTGCTAGTGCCTATCGAGGGGTACTAGCGGGTTACGAGCAGTACTTC
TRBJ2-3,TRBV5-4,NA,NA,CASSSASDTQYF,TGTGCCAGCAGCTCAGCTTCAGATACGCAGTATTTT
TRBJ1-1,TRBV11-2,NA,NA,CASSHVAGITEAFF,TGTGCCAGCAGCCATGTCGCTGGGATCACTGAAGCTTTCTTT
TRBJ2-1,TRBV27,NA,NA,CASSPIGNEQFF,TGTGCCAGCAGTCCGATAGGCAATGAGCAGTTCTTC
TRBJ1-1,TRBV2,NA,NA,CASRGRENTEAFF,TGTGCCAGCAGGGGCCGGGAGAACACTGAAGCTTTCTTT
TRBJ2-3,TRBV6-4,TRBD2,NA,CASSEAATSGTDTQYF,TGTGCCAGCAGTGAGGCCGCGACTAGCGGTACAGATACGCAGTATTTT
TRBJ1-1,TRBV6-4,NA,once,CASRQSNMNTEAFF,TGTGCCAGCAGACAGAGTAACATGAACACTGAAGCTTTCTTT
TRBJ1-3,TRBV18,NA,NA,CASSPMDRPNTIYF,TGTGCCAGCTCACCCATGGATAGACCAAACACCATATATTTT
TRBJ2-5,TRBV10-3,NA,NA,CAISGNSAYQETQYF,TGTGCCATCAGTGGAAACTCAGCATACCAAGAGACCCAGTACTTC
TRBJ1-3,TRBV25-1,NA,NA,CASSDGSSGNTIYF,TGTGCCAGCAGTGACGGGAGCTCTGGAAACACCATATATTTT
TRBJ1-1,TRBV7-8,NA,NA,CASSLRRNTEAFF,TGTGCCAGCAGCTTACGACGTAACACTGAAGCTTTCTTT
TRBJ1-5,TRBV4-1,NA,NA,CASSQGAGGPQHF,TGCGCCAGCAGCCAAGGTGCCGGGGGTCCCCAGCATTTT
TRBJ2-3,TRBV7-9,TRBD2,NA,CASSRLGAGADTQYF,TGTGCCAGCAGCCGCCTGGGAGCGGGGGCAGATACGCAGTATTTT
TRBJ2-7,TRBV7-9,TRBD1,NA,CASSPRGRSEQYF,TGTGCCAGCAGCCCCAGGGGGCGAAGTGAGCAGTACTTC
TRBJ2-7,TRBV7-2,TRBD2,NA,CASSFWPSGAPSSYEQYF,TGTGCCAGCAGCTTTTGGCCTAGCGGGGCTCCGAGCTCCTACGAGCAGTACTTC
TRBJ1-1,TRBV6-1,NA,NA,CASSEAQGWVDTEAFF,TGTGCCAGCAGTGAAGCGCAGGGATGGGTCGACACTGAAGCTTTCTTT
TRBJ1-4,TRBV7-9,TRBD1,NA,CASSFGLQGRGANEKLFF,TGTGCCAGCAGCTTCGGCCTACAGGGGCGGGGGGCTAATGAAAAACTGTTTTTT
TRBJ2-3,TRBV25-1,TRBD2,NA,CASSRGGTDTQYF,TGTGCCAGCAGTCGGGGGGGGACAGATACGCAGTATTTT
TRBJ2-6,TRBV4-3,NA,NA,CASSQESGTSGANVLTF,TGCGCCAGCAGCCAAGAATCAGGGACAAGTGGGGCCAACGTCCTGACTTTC
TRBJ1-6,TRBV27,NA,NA,CASSLITYNSPLHF,TGTGCCAGCAGTTTAATCACATATAATTCACCCCTCCACTTT